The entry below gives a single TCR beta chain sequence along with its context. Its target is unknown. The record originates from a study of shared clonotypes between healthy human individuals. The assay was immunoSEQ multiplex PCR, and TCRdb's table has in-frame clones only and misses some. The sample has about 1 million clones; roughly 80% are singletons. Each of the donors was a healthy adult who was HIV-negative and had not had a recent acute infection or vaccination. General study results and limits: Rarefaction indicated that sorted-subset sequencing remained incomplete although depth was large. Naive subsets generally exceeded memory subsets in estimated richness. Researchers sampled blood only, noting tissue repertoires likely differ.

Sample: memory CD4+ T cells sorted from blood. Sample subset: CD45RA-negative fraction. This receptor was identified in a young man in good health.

The CDR3 DNA reads TGTGCCAGCATATCCCTGGGAGGAGAGACAGATACGCAGTATTTT. This codes for CASISLGGETDTQYF. V gene TRBV6-5 combines with J gene TRBJ2-3; D is perhaps TRBD2 (6 bases). CDR1 and CDR2 from the germline V gene are MNHEY and SVGAGI. The CDR3 is 15 amino acids. V lost 7 bases to trimming and J lost 3 bases, with 17 bases between them.